One and the same sample provided the 4 T cell receptor beta chains below, sequenced in a study of blood T cell repertoires in COVID-19. Data came from immunoSEQ multiplex PCR; TCRdb stores just in-frame clones and leaves some out. This table holds tens of thousands of clones, about four fifths found once. Input material: peripheral blood. The receptors here all came from a woman of 80 years or more with acute or convalescent COVID-19.

The chain links TRBV3-1 (or the pseudogene TRBV3-2) to TRBJ1-6; no reliable D call. Looked up from germline, CDR1 is LGHDT and CDR2 is YNNKEL (reference sequence). The CDR3 is made up of 15 amino acids. V was cut by 0 bases and J by 5 bases, with 8 bases left in between. The CDR3: CASSQDPSDNSPLHF. CDR3 coding DNA: TGTGCCAGCAGCCAAGATCCATCAGATAATTCACCCCTCCACTTT.

This clone appeared a single time. This rearrangement joins TRBV2 to TRBJ2-3; TRBD2 aligns across 9 bases. CDR3 length: 16 residues. In germline, CDR1 is SNHLY, CDR2 FYNNEI. The junction had 9 bases not matched to a gene; V was cut back by 2 bases and J by 6 bases. The DNA for the CDR3 is TGTGCCAGCAGTGAAAGACAGCGGGGGGCCGGGGATACGCAGTATTTT. This gives the protein CASSERQRGAGDTQYF.

This clone was detected once. This chain links TRBV24-1 with TRBJ1-1; D is unclear. The CDR3 extends over 11 amino acids. Between the trimmed V and J ends, which lost 0 bases and 8 bases, there was a span of 3 bases. Germline V CDR1 and CDR2: KGHDR, SFDVKD. The CDR3 sequence: CATSDLVEAFF. In nucleotides, the CDR3 is TGTGCCACCAGTGATTTGGTAGAAGCTTTCTTT.

The chain employs TRBV11-3 and TRBJ1-6; a possible D gene is TRBD1 (6 bases). The CDR3 covers 16 residues. Deletions cut 5 bases from V and 7 bases from J, with 18 bases between. The germline CDR1 and CDR2 sequences are SGHNT and YENEEA. CDR3 region: CASSHRWGPKNSPLHF. CDR3 nucleotides: TGTGCCAGCAGCCACCGGTGGGGGCCTAAGAATTCACCCCTCCACTTT.